Below are 32 T cell receptor beta chains sequenced from a single sample in a study of blood T cells in healthy people across ages. Next came a second PCR, run for about 7 to 12 cycles, which used a sample-barcoded 5' primer along with a J-beta primer mix. TCRdb processed the 5' RACE reads anew with MiXCR; each CDR3 protein has one entry. The sample lists hundreds of thousands of distinct CDR3 sequences, 58% seen once, with 20% to 25% in the top ten. Specimen: blood. The receptor source for this set is a man aged 30 to 39 in good health.

V and J are TRBV29-1 and TRBJ2-5; D call uncertain. V was cut by 6 bases and J by 2 bases, with 13 bases left in between. The length of the CDR3 is 13 residues. The germline V gene encodes CDR1 SQVTM and CDR2 ANQGSEA. The DNA of the CDR3 is TGCAGCGTCCAAGGACGGTTACAAGAGACCCAGTACTTC. Protein: CSVQGRLQETQYF.

The rearrangement joins TRBV5-6 to TRBJ2-4; possibly TRBD2 for D (6 bases). The CDR3 is made up of 15 amino acids. V shed 4 bases and J shed 1 base, with 12 bases lying between them. CDR1 and CDR2 (germline): SGHDT, YYEEEE. CDR3 loop: CASSVSGVAKNIQYF. CDR3 DNA sequence: TGTGCCAGCAGCGTCTCGGGAGTCGCCAAAAACATTCAGTACTTC.

The chain is built from TRBV12-3 or TRBV12-4 and TRBJ2-3; D is ambiguous. The germline V and J ends were trimmed by 3 bases and 1 base, with 5 bases remaining between them. CDR3 length: 13 residues. The CDR3 coding sequence is TGTGCCAGCAGTTTCGTCGGCACAGATACGCAGTATTTT. It codes for CASSFVGTDTQYF.

V and J are TRBV28 and TRBJ2-7; possibly TRBD2 for D (6 bases). The CDR3 loop spans 13 amino acids. Germline V CDR1 and CDR2: MDHEN, SYDVKM. Deletions cut 7 bases from V and 1 base from J, with 11 bases between. CDR3 sequence (DNA): TGTGCCAGCAACGGACTAACTTCCTACGAGCAGTACTTC. It yields the protein CASNGLTSYEQYF.

This clonotype occurred a few times. This may be a read error, as it is one base from a much larger clone. This chain connects TRBV12-3 or TRBV12-4 to TRBJ2-3; D not resolved. Trimming pared 4 bases from V and 2 bases from J, leaving 7 bases between. The CDR3 extends over 13 amino acids. CDR3 sequence (DNA): TGTGCCAGCAGTTGTGCGGTCACAGATACGCAGTATTTT. It is translated as CASSCAVTDTQYF.

The gene calls are TRBV20-1 and TRBJ2-4; D ambiguous. Germline V lookup: CDR1 DFQATT, CDR2 SNEGSKA (reference sequence). CDR3 length: 17 amino acids. Trimming pared 1 base from V and 0 bases from J, leaving 16 bases between. The CDR3: CSARALADPLAKNIQYF. CDR3 nucleotides: TGCAGTGCTAGAGCACTGGCGGACCCCCTAGCCAAAAACATTCAGTACTTC.

This clonotype was seen a handful of times. The chain uses TRBV20-1 and TRBJ1-2, with D possibly being TRBD1 (5 bases). Germline-derived CDR1 and CDR2 are DFQATT and SNEGSKA (reference sequence). Trimming left V 6 bases short and J 2 bases short, with 16 bases between. The CDR3 extends over 14 amino acids. CDR3 amino acids: CSAEEVGPNYGYTF. The CDR3 DNA reads as TGCAGTGCGGAAGAGGTGGGACCGAACTATGGCTACACCTTC.

The chain is built from TRBV20-1 and TRBJ2-3; D call uncertain. V was clipped by 2 bases and J by 1 base, with 7 bases between them. In germline, CDR1 is DFQATT, CDR2 SNEGSKA (reference sequence). The CDR3 has 13 residues. The CDR3 is CSARLRGTDTQYF. For the CDR3, the DNA is TGCAGTGCTAGACTACGGGGCACAGATACGCAGTATTTT.

This clonotype came up once. The chain has TRBV28 and TRBJ2-5, with 10 bases matching TRBD2. CDR1 MDHEN and CDR2 SYDVKM come from the germline V gene. The CDR3 length is 14 residues. V trimming: 5 bases; J trimming: 1 base; junction bases outside the gene matches: 1. The CDR3 sequence is CASSGTSAQETQYF. CDR3 DNA sequence: TGTGCCAGCAGTGGGACTAGCGCCCAAGAGACCCAGTACTTC. Using reference TRBV28 and TRBJ2-5 for the parts outside the CDR3, the full variable domain is DVKVTQSSRYLVKRTGEKVFLECVQDMDHENMFWYRQDPGLGLRLIYFSYDVKMKEKGDIPEGYSVSREKKERFSLILESASTNQTSMYLCASSGTSAQETQYFGPGTRLLVL.

The chain employs TRBV11-2 and TRBJ2-7; D is possibly TRBD2 (5 bases). V lost 8 bases, J lost 10 bases, and 21 bases lay in between. The CDR3 totals 13 residues. Germline assignment: CDR1 SGHAT and CDR2 FQNNGV. CDR3 protein: CASAELEGEAQYF. DNA for the CDR3: TGTGCCAGCGCCGAGCTAGAGGGAGAGGCCCAGTACTTC.

The V gene is TRBV3-1, the J gene TRBJ2-1, with TRBD2 matching over 9 bases. The CDR3 loop spans 13 amino acids. The V and J ends lost 0 bases and 12 bases, in that order; junction bases with no gene match: 3. The germline gives CDR1 LGHDT, CDR2 YNNKEL (reference sequence). CDR3 region: CASSQDASGTQFF. The CDR3 coding sequence is TGTGCCAGCAGCCAAGATGCTAGCGGGACGCAGTTCTTC.

In its sample, this clonotype was seen a few times. V gene TRBV7-9 combines with J gene TRBJ2-7; 7 nucleotides align to TRBD1. Germline V lookup: CDR1 SEHNR, CDR2 FQNEAQ (reference sequence). Unmatched junction bases numbered 19, after V lost 5 bases and J lost 3 bases. There are 18 residues in the CDR3. CDR3 nucleotide sequence: TGTGCCAGCAGCGGGATAGACAGGGCGGTGTTTAGGGGCTACGAGCAGTACTTC. This gives the protein CASSGIDRAVFRGYEQYF.

The rearrangement uses TRBV15 and TRBJ2-1; tentative D call: TRBD2 (7 bases). Trimming left V 1 base short and J 4 bases short, with 17 bases between. The CDR3 has 17 residues. From germline, CDR1 is LNHNV and CDR2 YYDKDF (reference sequence). CDR3 residues: CATSRVSTRGGYNEQFF. For the CDR3, the DNA is TGTGCCACCAGCAGAGTCTCCACGAGGGGGGGATACAATGAGCAGTTCTTC.

This chain links TRBV7-2 with TRBJ2-4, with 10 bases lining up with TRBD2. The DNA matches TRBJ2-5 better at its end, which makes the J call doubtful. CDR1 and CDR2 (germline): SGHTA, FQGNSA. The CDR3 totals 14 residues. The CDR3 here is CASSERGGLPTQYF. The CDR3, as DNA: TGTGCCAGCAGCGAGCGGGGGGGCCTCCCGACCCAGTACTTC.

This clonotype appeared a few times. This chain uses TRBV25-1 with TRBJ1-6; a possible D gene is TRBD1 (6 bases). Germline CDR1 MGHDK, CDR2 SYGVNS. The V and J ends lost 3 bases and 7 bases respectively, with 10 bases between them. CDR3 length equals 14 residues. Here the CDR3 reads CASSESQGNSPLHF. The CDR3 DNA follows: TGTGCCAGCAGTGAGAGCCAGGGGAATTCACCCCTCCACTTT.

The V call is TRBV12-3 or TRBV12-4, the J call TRBJ2-3; 7 positions match TRBD2. Unmatched junction bases numbered 9, after V lost 3 bases and J lost 3 bases. This CDR3 has 16 residues. The CDR3 spells CASSFWGGLGTDTQYF. The CDR3 DNA follows: TGTGCCAGCAGTTTTTGGGGGGGATTGGGGACAGATACGCAGTATTTT.

The chain combines TRBV20-1 with TRBJ2-1; D uncertain. The CDR3 is 10 amino acids. The germline V gene has CDR1 DFQATT and CDR2 SNEGSKA (reference sequence). Trimming cost V 6 bases and J 6 bases, with 6 bases left between them. The CDR3 region is CSAYSNEQFF. In DNA form, the CDR3 reads TGCAGTGCGTACTCCAATGAGCAGTTCTTC.

The chain recombines TRBV6-1 with TRBJ2-3, with 9 bases fitting TRBD2. V dropped 6 bases and J dropped 0; count of bases not matched to a gene: 19. The germline V gene encodes CDR1 MNHNS and CDR2 SASEGT. This CDR3 spans 20 amino acids. This chain's CDR3 is CASSLLQGTLAGDSTDTQYF. The CDR3, as DNA: TGTGCCAGCAGCCTCTTACAGGGGACGTTAGCGGGAGATAGCACAGATACGCAGTATTTT.

CDR3 bases: TGTGCCAGCAGTCCCAGAGCGGGGGGGCCGGGGAATGAGCAGTTCTTC. Translation gives CASSPRAGGPGNEQFF. J is TRBJ2-1 and V is TRBV2; 10 bases map to TRBD2. V gave up 5 bases and J gave up 7 bases; unmatched junction bases: 11. The germline gives CDR1 SNHLY, CDR2 FYNNEI. The CDR3 contains 16 residues. The full variable domain, with the rest looked up from reference TRBV2 and TRBJ2-1, is EPEVTQTPSHQVTQMGQEVILRCVPISNHLYFYWYRQILGQKVEFLVSFYNNEISEKSEIFDDQFSVERPDGSNFTLKIRSTKLEDSAMYFCASSPRAGGPGNEQFFGPGTRLTVL.

The table lists this clonotype with a few counts. The chain's CDR3 is CATSGNLANTQYF. The CDR3 DNA is TGTGCCACCAGCGGGAATCTAGCGAATACGCAGTATTTT. The chain couples TRBV15 to TRBJ2-3, with D maybe TRBD2 (6 bases). The CDR3 sequence is 13 residues long. Germline lookup yields CDR1 LNHNV and CDR2 YYDKDF (reference sequence). Trimming shortened V by 5 bases and J by 7 bases, and 13 bases separated the two germline ends.

This chain connects TRBV28 to TRBJ1-1, with 11 nucleotides matching TRBD1. The CDR3 is 15 amino acids. V lost 8 bases and J lost 5; bases outside the gene matches: 10. Per the germline V gene, CDR1 is MDHEN and CDR2 is SYDVKM. CDR3 sequence: CASPKGQGEGTEAFF. The CDR3 DNA reads TGTGCCAGCCCTAAGGGACAGGGGGAAGGAACTGAAGCTTTCTTT.

This sequence joins TRBV6-5 and TRBJ2-1; D assignment may be TRBD1 or TRBD2 (5 bases each). The CDR3 covers 20 residues. V lost 0 bases and J lost 2, with 23 bases in between. In germline, CDR1 is MNHEY, CDR2 SVGAGI. Here the CDR3 DNA reads TGTGCCAGCAGTTACTCGAAGTCTAGGTCGGTGGGGACCCCCTACAATGAGCAGTTCTTC. It specifies CASSYSKSRSVGTPYNEQFF.

This clonotype was detected a few times. This rearrangement joins TRBV20-1 to TRBJ2-7; 10 bases align to TRBD2. This CDR3 region has 14 residues. V lost 3 bases and J lost 3; bases outside the gene matches: 5. In germline, CDR1 is DFQATT, CDR2 SNEGSKA (reference sequence). CDR3 amino acids: CSASQREGNYEQYF. The DNA of the CDR3 is TGCAGTGCTAGTCAGCGGGAGGGAAACTACGAGCAGTACTTC.

J is TRBJ2-3 and V is TRBV29-1; D is ambiguous. CDR1 and CDR2 from the germline V gene are SQVTM and ANQGSEA. The ends were cut back, 4 bases at V and 4 bases at J, with 21 bases in the middle. This CDR3 comprises 16 residues. This chain's CDR3 is CSVVLLQKVSADTQYF. The CDR3 DNA is TGCAGCGTTGTTCTCCTGCAGAAGGTCTCGGCAGATACGCAGTATTTT.

This clonotype was recorded a few times. The chain is built from TRBV27 and TRBJ1-6, with 8 bases identical to TRBD1. CDR3 length equals 15 residues. CDR1 is MNHEY, CDR2 SMNVEV, per germline (reference sequence). V was clipped by 5 bases and J by 10 bases; unmatched bases: 10. This chain's CDR3 is CASSLKYRGWSPLHF. The CDR3 DNA follows: TGTGCCAGCAGTCTCAAATACAGGGGGTGGTCACCCCTCCACTTT.

V and J are TRBV7-2 and TRBJ2-3; tentative D call: TRBD2 (5 bases). V was cut by 5 bases and J by 4 bases, with 10 bases left in between. The CDR3 contains 13 residues. Germline V gives CDR1 SGHTA, CDR2 FQGNSA. The CDR3 region has the DNA TGTGCCAGCAGCGGCACTAGAGCAGATACGCAGTATTTT. Protein: CASSGTRADTQYF.

This clonotype was seen a few times. The chain uses TRBV10-3 and TRBJ2-5; TRBD1 might be the D (6 bases). Looked up from germline, CDR1 is ENHRY and CDR2 is SYGVKD. V dropped 4 bases and J dropped 4 bases, with 10 bases sitting between them. There are 13 residues in the CDR3. The CDR3 nucleotides are TGTGCCATCAGTGTGCTCAGGGGAGAGACCCAGTACTTC. It specifies CAISVLRGETQYF.

The chain couples TRBV5-6 to TRBJ2-3, with 7 bases lining up with TRBD2. CDR1 is SGHDT and CDR2 is YYEEEE in the germline V gene. Losses at the gene ends were 3 bases for V and 6 bases for J; bases not matched to a gene: 13. There are 16 residues in the CDR3. CDR3 in amino acids: CASSWGLADAVDTQYF. CDR3 nucleotide sequence: TGTGCCAGCAGCTGGGGTCTAGCGGACGCTGTCGATACGCAGTATTTT.

The chain recombines TRBV6-6 with TRBJ1-5; perhaps TRBD1 as D (6 bases). Germline V gene data show CDR1 as MNHNY and CDR2 as SVGAGI (reference sequence). V was clipped by 6 bases and J by 5 bases, with 17 bases between them. The CDR3 runs to 15 residues. The CDR3 coding sequence is TGTGCCAGCAGCCCCGGCGGGGGGGGCCATCAGCCCCAGCATTTT. Translated: CASSPGGGGHQPQHF.

This chain links TRBV20-1 with TRBJ2-7; 7 bases line up with TRBD2. The CDR3 has 15 residues. The germline V gene encodes CDR1 DFQATT and CDR2 SNEGSKA (reference sequence). J lost 6 bases, V lost 6 bases, and 17 bases had no gene match. The DNA of the CDR3 is TGCAGTGCCGACCCCACAGCGGGGACGCCTCCCGAGCAGTACTTC. Residues: CSADPTAGTPPEQYF.

The rearrangement uses TRBV20-1 and TRBJ2-7; D is uncertain. The CDR3 covers 16 residues. Germline V gene lookup returns CDR1 DFQATT and CDR2 SNEGSKA (reference sequence). V gave up 3 bases and J gave up 5 bases, with 23 bases separating them. The chain's CDR3 is CSARMVQDLSRNEQYF. The CDR3 DNA is TGCAGTGCTAGGATGGTTCAGGACCTATCTAGGAACGAGCAGTACTTC.

The table lists this clonotype with a few counts. The chain recombines TRBV7-8 with TRBJ2-1; TRBD1 aligns across 11 bases. Germline V gene sequence: CDR1 SGHVS, CDR2 FQNEAQ. The CDR3 is 14 residues long. The ends lost 0 bases at V and 9 bases at J; junction bases unmatched: 1. The CDR3 DNA is TGTGCCAGCAGCTTAGCCGGGACAGGGGGTGAGCAGTTCTTC. Translating gives CASSLAGTGGEQFF.